The table lists the clone carrying this TCR beta chain with a count of one. The sample originates from a study of shared T cell receptors in the human thymus. Germline assignment: CDR1 SGHRS and CDR2 YFSETQ. The CDR3 spans 15 residues. Trimming cost V 9 bases and J 1 base; bases outside gene matches: 5. Clones were read by immunoSEQ multiplex PCR, and TCRdb kept only the in-frame ones, dropping some. Here the sample spans about 380,000 clones, roughly 94% being singletons. This sequence originates from a human donor. The chain uses TRBV5-1 and TRBJ2-5, with 14 bases identical to TRBD2. The sample was thymocytes. The CDR3 DNA sequence: TGCGCCACGGGGACTAGCGGGAGAGCCCAAGAGACCCAGTACTTC. This gives the protein CATGTSGRAQETQYF.